This TCR beta chain was found in a study of identical twins. Overall study results and limits: Invariant MAIT and iNKT cells may have partly biased zero-insertion analyses.

In this sample, this clonotype turned up a few times. Its antigen is still unknown. A single record per CDR3 protein comes from TCRdb applying MiXCR to the 5' RACE reads. The repertoire has some 440,000 distinct CDR3 sequences, 24% of them found once; the top ten carry about 3%. Healthy Caucasians made up all donors. The data were also submitted as part of a second study, on T cells expressing NK-cell markers. That work contributes: Seven of the eight sequenced donors were classified as HCMV-seropositive, and one was classified as seronegative. These same clonotypes (in a few donors) also led the CD3+CD56-NKG2C+ fraction.

The clonotype comes from a woman aged 18 to 35 in good health. The specimen was CD4+ T cells sorted from blood.

The CDR3 DNA reads as TGTGCCACCAGTGATCGAGGGGACGCTCAAGAGACCCAGTACTTC. Residues: CATSDRGDAQETQYF. This chain joins TRBV24-1 and TRBJ2-5; D is possibly TRBD1 or TRBD2 (5 bases each). The length of the CDR3 is 15 residues. V shed 3 bases and J shed 2 bases, with 12 bases lying between them. Germline CDR1 and CDR2: KGHDR and SFDVKD.